The 28 T cell receptor beta chains listed next were all sequenced from one sample in a study of OX40 agonist ivuxolimab in advanced cancers. Clones were read by immunoSEQ multiplex PCR, and TCRdb kept only the in-frame ones, dropping some. This table has approximately 60,000 clones, 92% appearing once. The input for sequencing was CD4+ or CD8+ T cells sorted from blood, taken in a trial of the OX40 agonist ivuxolimab. The receptors were gathered from an adult with an advanced solid tumor such as melanoma, head and neck, liver or kidney cancer.

The chain uses TRBV5-5 and TRBJ2-1, with 7 bases matching TRBD2. The CDR3 totals 15 residues. With V trimmed by 2 bases and J by 4 bases, 6 bases remained unmatched. The germline gives CDR1 SGHKS, CDR2 YYEKEE (reference sequence). The CDR3 DNA reads as TGTGCCAGCAGCTTCGGAGCGGGACGGTACAATGAGCAGTTCTTC. Translating gives CASSFGAGRYNEQFF.

DNA for the CDR3: TGTGCCAGCTCTCCCTTGCTAGCGGGAGGGAATGAGCAGTTCTTC. It yields the protein CASSPLLAGGNEQFF. The chain has TRBV18 and TRBJ2-1, with 12 positions matching TRBD2. V was clipped by 6 bases and J by 7 bases; unmatched bases: 7. CDR3 length equals 15 residues. Germline V gives CDR1 KGHSH, CDR2 LQKENI.

The rearrangement links TRBV19 to TRBJ1-2, with D maybe TRBD1 (6 bases). The CDR3 length is 14 residues. Trimming shortened V by 4 bases and J by 0 bases, and 9 bases separated the two germline ends. The germline V gene encodes CDR1 LNHDA and CDR2 SQIVND (reference sequence). The CDR3 DNA follows: TGTGCCAGTAGTACGACAGGTTCTAACTATGGCTACACCTTC. Residues: CASSTTGSNYGYTF.

The chain combines TRBV6-1 with TRBJ2-7, with TRBD1 matching over 8 bases. J lost 3 bases, V lost 6 bases, and 7 bases had no gene match. The CDR3 totals 14 residues. In germline, CDR1 is MNHNS, CDR2 SASEGT. CDR3: CASSGTGDGYEQYF. The CDR3 DNA reads TGTGCCAGCAGCGGGACAGGCGACGGCTACGAGCAGTACTTC.

This chain links TRBV10-3 with TRBJ1-5, with unresolved D. CDR3 length: 17 residues. CDR1 ENHRY and CDR2 SYGVKD come from the germline V gene. V was pared by 0 bases and J by 5 bases, with 17 bases between. The CDR3 sequence: CAISESPFSIDDQPQHF. The CDR3 DNA is TGTGCCATCAGTGAGTCCCCTTTTTCGATTGATGATCAGCCCCAGCATTTT.

The V gene is TRBV5-1, the J gene TRBJ2-7, with D unresolved. Germline V gives CDR1 SGHRS, CDR2 YFSETQ. V gave up 3 bases and J gave up 0 bases, with 10 bases separating them. The CDR3 is made up of 14 amino acids. CDR3 bases: TGCGCCAGCAGCTATGAAATTAGCTCCTACGAGCAGTACTTC. This codes for CASSYEISSYEQYF. The full variable domain, its missing parts supplied by reference TRBV5-1 and TRBJ2-7, is KAGVTQTPRYLIKTRGQQVTLSCSPISGHRSVSWYQQTPGQGLQFLFEYFSETQRNKGNFPGRFSGRQFSNSRSEMNVSTLELGDSALYLCASSYEISSYEQYFGPGTRLTVT.

The V call is TRBV2, the J call TRBJ2-2; D is uncertain. Germline-derived CDR1 and CDR2 are SNHLY and FYNNEI. V was cut by 2 bases and J by 6 bases, with 7 bases left in between. This CDR3 comprises 13 residues. The CDR3, as DNA: TGTGCCAGCAGTGAAATGGAATCCGGGGAGCTGTTTTTT. Encoded protein: CASSEMESGELFF.

The chain combines TRBV4-1 with TRBJ1-2, with no clear D. This CDR3 is built from 14 residues. V lost 5 bases to trimming and J lost 7 bases, with 17 bases between them. Per germline, CDR1 MGHRA and CDR2 YSYEKL. CDR3 in DNA: TGCGCCAGCAGCTCATACGGAACTTGGGCTGGCTACACCTTC. Its translation is CASSSYGTWAGYTF.

The gene calls are TRBV21-1 and TRBJ1-1. TRBV21-1 is listed as a pseudogene. This CDR3 region has 13 residues. The chain's CDR3 is CATPGDLNTEAFF. In DNA form, the CDR3 reads TGTGCCACGCCGGGGGACCTGAACACTGAAGCTTTCTTT.

The V call is TRBV6-1, the J call TRBJ2-1; D could derive from TRBD1 or TRBD2 (5 bases each). V was pared by 3 bases and J by 3 bases, with 15 bases between. The germline V gene has CDR1 MNHNS and CDR2 SASEGT. The CDR3 spans 16 residues. CDR3 region: CASSEFSRDLYNEQFF. The CDR3 nucleotides read TGTGCCAGCAGTGAGTTTAGCCGGGACCTCTACAATGAGCAGTTCTTC.

This chain connects TRBV19 to TRBJ2-5; D is ambiguous. The CDR3 length is 15 residues. V was clipped by 0 bases and J by 4 bases, with 12 bases between them. Germline CDR1 and CDR2: LNHDA and SQIVND (reference sequence). CDR3 sequence: CASSIDYPRRETQYF. The CDR3 coding sequence is TGTGCCAGTAGTATAGATTACCCCAGGAGAGAGACCCAGTACTTC.

The rearrangement joins TRBV30 to TRBJ1-2; D gene unclear. Germline lookup yields CDR1 GTSNPN and CDR2 SVGIG (reference sequence). The CDR3 has 14 amino acids. Trimming cost V 3 bases and J 5 bases, with 16 bases left between them. CDR3 in amino acids: CAWSGPPRAYGYTF. The CDR3 DNA is TGTGCCTGGAGCGGTCCCCCGCGGGCTTATGGCTACACCTTC.

The rearrangement links TRBV5-4 to TRBJ2-7, with TRBD1 identical over 8 bases. CDR1 is SGHNT and CDR2 is YYREEE in the germline V gene (reference sequence). Germline trimming cut 1 base from V and 3 bases from J; bases unmatched to any gene: 0. CDR3 length equals 13 residues. Written as DNA, the CDR3 is TGTGCCAGCAGCTTGACAGGGGGCTACGAGCAGTACTTC. Encoded protein: CASSLTGGYEQYF.

V and J are TRBV6-5 and TRBJ1-3; 8 bases are a match to TRBD1. CDR1 is MNHEY and CDR2 is SVGAGI in the germline V gene. Losses at the gene ends were 2 bases for V and 3 bases for J; bases not matched to a gene: 6. The CDR3 extends over 16 amino acids. In DNA, the CDR3 is TGTGCCAGCAGTTACAATGCAGGGGGCGTTGGAAACACCATATATTTT. Translated: CASSYNAGGVGNTIYF.

This rearrangement joins TRBV6-5 to TRBJ1-6, with a tentative D call TRBD1 (5 bases). Trimming removed 5 bases at V and 3 bases at J, with 8 bases between. The CDR3 runs to 14 residues. Germline V gene data show CDR1 as MNHEY and CDR2 as SVGAGI. CDR3 bases: TGTGCCAGCAGTGAGGGGAACTATAATTCACCCCTCCACTTT. As protein: CASSEGNYNSPLHF.

This rearrangement joins TRBV12-5 to TRBJ2-2; 7 bases match TRBD1. The germline gives CDR1 LGHNT, CDR2 FRNRAP. This CDR3 spans 14 amino acids. V gave up 6 bases and J gave up 4 bases; unmatched junction bases: 5. The CDR3 loop reads CASGRDSPTGELFF. In nucleotides, the CDR3 is TGTGCTAGTGGCCGGGACAGTCCCACCGGGGAGCTGTTTTTT.

This clone was observed a handful of times. The gene calls are TRBV7-3 and TRBJ2-2; no definite D call. CDR1 is SGHTA and CDR2 is FQGTGA in the germline V gene. V gave up 2 bases and J gave up 7 bases, with 11 bases separating them. The CDR3 length is 14 residues. The CDR3 nucleotides read TGTGCCAGCAGCTTATACTTTCCCAGCGGGGAGCTGTTTTTT. Encoded protein: CASSLYFPSGELFF.

V and J are TRBV19 and TRBJ1-2; D remains unclear. The CDR3 loop spans 11 amino acids. The V and J ends lost 4 bases and 4 bases respectively, with 4 bases between them. Germline V gene data show CDR1 as LNHDA and CDR2 as SQIVND (reference sequence). In DNA form, the CDR3 reads TGTGCCAGTAGTAACAGCTATGGCTACACCTTC. Its protein product is CASSNSYGYTF.

V gene TRBV10-1 combines with J gene TRBJ2-5; D possibly matches TRBD1 or TRBD2 (7 bases each). Germline lookup yields CDR1 WNHNN and CDR2 SYGVQD (reference sequence). The CDR3 spans 15 residues. Trimming stripped 3 bases from V and 2 bases from J, with 13 bases between. This CDR3 is CASSEGTAGQETQYF. In DNA, the CDR3 is TGCGCCAGCAGTGAAGGGACAGCGGGGCAAGAGACCCAGTACTTC.

A word on this clone: At one end, the junction sequence differs from germline, possibly due to a read error. The V gene is TRBV7-2, the J gene TRBJ2-1, with D perhaps TRBD1 (6 bases). The CDR3 length is 13 residues. Germline V lookup: CDR1 SGHTA, CDR2 FQGNSA. This chain's CDR3 is CASSLARGNEQFF. The CDR3 nucleotides read TGTGCCAGCAGCCTAGCCAGGGGAAATGAGCAGTTCTTC.

The chain employs TRBV29-1 and TRBJ1-1, with D possibly matching TRBD1 (5 bases). This CDR3 spans 13 amino acids. Germline V gene sequence: CDR1 SQVTM, CDR2 ANQGSEA. V lost 6 bases and J lost 0, with 11 bases in between. CDR3 loop: CSVMWGMNTEAFF. CDR3 sequence (DNA): TGCAGCGTAATGTGGGGGATGAACACTGAAGCTTTCTTT.

The rearrangement links TRBV5-1 to TRBJ2-3, with TRBD2 matching over 9 bases. The length of the CDR3 is 15 residues. The junction had 3 bases not matched to a gene; V was cut back by 4 bases and J by 0 bases. Germline lookup yields CDR1 SGHRS and CDR2 YFSETQ. The CDR3 reads CASSPSGASTDTQYF. CDR3 bases: TGCGCCAGCAGCCCTAGCGGGGCTAGCACAGATACGCAGTATTTT.

The chain uses TRBV6-6 and TRBJ1-2; 8 bases map to TRBD1. Trimming removed 5 bases from V and 4 bases from J; junction bases left unmatched: 3. The CDR3 has 13 amino acids. Germline V gene sequence: CDR1 MNHNY, CDR2 SVGAGI (reference sequence). The CDR3 DNA reads as TGTGCCAGCAGTCCTACAGGGGGCTATGGCTACACCTTC. Its protein product is CASSPTGGYGYTF.

The chain couples TRBV27 to TRBJ1-2; weak D call: TRBD1 (5 bases). Per the germline V gene, CDR1 is MNHEY and CDR2 is SMNVEV (reference sequence). The CDR3 totals 17 residues. The germline V and J ends were trimmed by 5 bases and 0 bases, with 19 bases remaining between them. CDR3 DNA: TGTGCCAGCAGTCGTCAGGGAGGGAGGAGGACTAACTATGGCTACACCTTC. Translating gives CASSRQGGRRTNYGYTF.

This chain links TRBV7-3 with TRBJ2-1, with 8 bases fitting TRBD1. CDR1 SGHTA and CDR2 FQGTGA come from the germline V gene. Unmatched junction bases numbered 3, after V lost 1 base and J lost 1 base. This CDR3 is built from 16 residues. The CDR3 nucleotides are TGTGCCAGCAGCTTAAGAGGACAGGGTTCCTACAATGAGCAGTTCTTC. Translated: CASSLRGQGSYNEQFF.

The rearrangement links TRBV6-5 to TRBJ2-3; 9 bases fit TRBD1. This CDR3 is 15 amino acids long. Trimming at V came to 6 bases and at J to 6 bases, leaving 10 bases not matched to a gene. From germline, CDR1 is MNHEY and CDR2 SVGAGI. The CDR3 nucleotides are TGTGCCAGCAGATCCGGACAGGGGCATTGGGATACGCAGTATTTT. It codes for CASRSGQGHWDTQYF.

The chain links TRBV5-1 to TRBJ2-2; D assignment may be TRBD1 or TRBD2 (5 bases each). CDR3 size: 17 residues. V lost 2 bases, J lost 7 bases, and 21 bases lay in between. The germline CDR1 and CDR2 sequences are SGHRS and YFSETQ. CDR3 DNA sequence: TGCGCCAGCAGCTTTAGTACAGGACTCGGGCCGGGCGGGGAGCTGTTTTTT. Translation gives CASSFSTGLGPGGELFF.

V and J are TRBV27 and TRBJ2-1, with D possibly being TRBD2 (6 bases). Germline CDR1 MNHEY, CDR2 SMNVEV (reference sequence). Trimming left V 1 base short and J 5 bases short, with 9 bases between. The length of the CDR3 is 14 residues. The DNA for the CDR3 is TGTGCCAGCAGTTTATGGGGGGTTCACAATGAGCAGTTCTTC. Its protein is CASSLWGVHNEQFF.